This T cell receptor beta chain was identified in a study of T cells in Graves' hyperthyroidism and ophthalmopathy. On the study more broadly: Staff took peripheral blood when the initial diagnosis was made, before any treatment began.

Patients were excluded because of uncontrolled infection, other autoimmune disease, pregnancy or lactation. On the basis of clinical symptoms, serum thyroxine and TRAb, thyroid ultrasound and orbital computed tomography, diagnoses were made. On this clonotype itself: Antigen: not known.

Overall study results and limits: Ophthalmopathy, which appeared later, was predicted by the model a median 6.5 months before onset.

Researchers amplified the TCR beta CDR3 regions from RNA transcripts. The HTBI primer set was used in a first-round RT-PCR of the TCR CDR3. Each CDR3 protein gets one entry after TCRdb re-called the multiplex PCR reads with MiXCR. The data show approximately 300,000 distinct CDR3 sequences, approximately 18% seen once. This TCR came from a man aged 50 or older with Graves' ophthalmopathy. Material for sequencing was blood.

CDR3 bases: TGTGCCAGTATCCTGGACAGGGAGAACACTGAAGCTTTCTTT. This sequence encodes CASILDRENTEAFF. The chain has TRBV19 and TRBJ1-1; 8 bases line up with TRBD1. The CDR3 consists of 14 residues. Germline CDR1 reads LNHDA; CDR2 reads SQIVND (reference sequence). V shed 7 bases, J shed 1 base, and the junction held 5 bases outside the gene matches.